The 24 T cell receptor beta chains in this list originate from one sample, sequenced in a study of response to subunit inactivated influenza vaccine. TCRdb passed the RT-PCR reads through MiXCR, listing each CDR3 protein once. The sample records hundreds of thousands of distinct CDR3 sequences, around 18% being singletons. This specimen was PBMCs from blood, taken approximately 5 days after vaccination. These receptors came from a man aged 50 to 59 who received an inactivated influenza vaccine.

The genes are TRBV10-3 and TRBJ2-2, with D maybe TRBD2 (6 bases). Trimming took 4 bases from V and 0 from J, leaving 12 bases between them. Per the germline V gene, CDR1 is ENHRY and CDR2 is SYGVKD. The CDR3 runs 16 residues. CDR3 protein: CAISGKAGSNTGELFF. CDR3 DNA sequence: TGTGCCATCAGTGGAAAAGCGGGCTCGAACACCGGGGAGCTGTTTTTT.

J is TRBJ1-4 and V is TRBV4-3; 7 nucleotides line up with TRBD1. V lost 4 bases and J lost 3; bases outside the gene matches: 2. CDR1 LGHNA and CDR2 YSLEER come from the germline V gene. The CDR3 is made up of 14 amino acids. This CDR3 is CASSPQGPNEKLFF. The CDR3 DNA is TGCGCCAGCAGCCCACAGGGGCCTAATGAAAAACTGTTTTTT.

This clonotype was seen repeatedly, ten times or more. The chain is built from TRBV11-2 and TRBJ2-1; weak D call: TRBD1 (5 bases). The V gene lost 10 bases and the J gene lost 7 bases, with 20 bases spanning the gap. CDR1 and CDR2 (germline): SGHAT, FQNNGV. This CDR3 is 14 amino acids long. The CDR3 loop is CATRAQGLSNEQFF. For the CDR3, the DNA is TGTGCCACCAGAGCTCAGGGTCTCTCAAATGAGCAGTTCTTC.

The V call is TRBV20-1, the J call TRBJ2-5; possibly TRBD2 for D (5 bases). The CDR3 runs to 13 residues. The germline V and J ends were trimmed by 6 bases and 0 bases, with 11 bases remaining between them. Germline-derived CDR1 and CDR2 are DFQATT and SNEGSKA (reference sequence). The CDR3 DNA is TGCAGTGCCACCCGAGGGTACCAAGAGACCCAGTACTTC. Protein product: CSATRGYQETQYF.

This chain uses TRBV6-1 with TRBJ1-6; TRBD1 might be the D (6 bases). Trimming stripped 0 bases from V and 0 bases from J, with 9 bases between. CDR1 is MNHNS, CDR2 SASEGT, per germline. The CDR3 length is 17 residues. The CDR3, as DNA: TGTGCCAGCAGTGAAGCCTTGGACAGCTCCTATAATTCACCCCTCCACTTT. This gives the protein CASSEALDSSYNSPLHF.

The chain carries TRBV10-3 and TRBJ2-5; 8 bases match TRBD1. The CDR3 runs to 14 residues. Trimming took 2 bases from V and 5 from J; bases not matched to a gene: 4. Germline CDR1 is ENHRY and CDR2 is SYGVKD. Here the CDR3 DNA reads TGTGCCATCAGTGAGGGTCCAGGGGGCGAGACCCAGTACTTC. Its protein product is CAISEGPGGETQYF.

This clonotype was picked up a small number of times. V gene TRBV7-2 combines with J gene TRBJ1-6; perhaps TRBD1 as D (6 bases). The CDR3 spans 14 residues. The ends were cut back, 3 bases at V and 7 bases at J, with 10 bases in the middle. Germline CDR1 reads SGHTA; CDR2 reads FQGNSA. In DNA form, the CDR3 reads TGTGCCAGCAGCTTCAGGGGTGGCAATTCACCCCTCCACTTT. Its protein product is CASSFRGGNSPLHF.

V gene TRBV7-2 combines with J gene TRBJ2-5; 14 nucleotides match TRBD2. Germline lookup yields CDR1 SGHTA and CDR2 FQGNSA. After removal of 5 bases from V and 5 bases from J, the junction contained 7 bases not matched to a gene. The CDR3 spans 16 residues. The CDR3 sequence is CASSQTSGGAWETQYF. In nucleotides, the CDR3 is TGTGCCAGCAGCCAGACTAGCGGGGGGGCGTGGGAGACCCAGTACTTC. The full variable domain, rest sourced from reference TRBV7-2 and TRBJ2-5, is GAGVSQSPSNKVTEKGKDVELRCDPISGHTALYWYRQSLGQGLEFLIYFQGNSAPDKSGLPSDRFSAERTGGSVSTLTIQRTQQEDSAVYLCASSQTSGGAWETQYFGPGTRLLVL.

This clonotype was seen a handful of times. The rearrangement links TRBV10-3 to TRBJ2-7; 8 bases fit TRBD2. This CDR3 contains 15 residues. J was trimmed by 7 bases and V by 0 bases; bases with no gene match: 8. Germline V gene sequence: CDR1 ENHRY, CDR2 SYGVKD. The CDR3 loop is CAISESSGRAGEQYF. The CDR3 region has the DNA TGTGCCATCAGTGAGTCATCCGGGAGGGCCGGGGAGCAGTACTTC.

The chain has TRBV11-3 and TRBJ2-3; the D gene is possibly TRBD2 (5 bases). The CDR3 spans 13 residues. Trimming took 6 bases from V and 9 from J, leaving 16 bases between them. Germline V gene lookup returns CDR1 SGHNT and CDR2 YENEEA. The CDR3 nucleotides are TGTGCCAGCAGTACCCGGGAAGAAGGGACGCAGTATTTT. This translates into CASSTREEGTQYF.

This clonotype was counted only a few times. This chain uses TRBV9 with TRBJ1-1; no definite D call. This CDR3 is built from 12 residues. Deletions cut 0 bases from V and 5 bases from J, with 5 bases between. Germline CDR1 is SGDLS and CDR2 is YYNGEE. CDR3 sequence (DNA): TGTGCCAGCAGCGTAGTTAGGACTGAAGCTTTCTTT. Encoded protein: CASSVVRTEAFF.

This clonotype was seen repeatedly, ten times or more. The chain combines TRBV28 with TRBJ2-2; 8 bases map to TRBD2. The V gene end was trimmed by 6 bases and the J gene end by 5 bases; junction bases not matched to a gene: 8. This CDR3 region has 15 residues. The germline V gene has CDR1 MDHEN and CDR2 SYDVKM. The CDR3 loop is CASSIAGRTTGELFF. CDR3 sequence (DNA): TGTGCCAGCAGCATAGCGGGGCGAACAACCGGGGAGCTGTTTTTT. Based on the CDR3 plus reference TRBV28 and TRBJ2-2, the full variable domain is DVKVTQSSRYLVKRTGEKVFLECVQDMDHENMFWYRQDPGLGLRLIYFSYDVKMKEKGDIPEGYSVSREKKERFSLILESASTNQTSMYLCASSIAGRTTGELFFGEGSRLTVL.

At least ten counts were recorded for this clonotype. The V and J genes are TRBV11-3 and TRBJ2-1; 15 positions match TRBD2. In germline, CDR1 is SGHNT, CDR2 YENEEA. V was pared by 4 bases and J by 7 bases, with 20 bases of the junction left unmatched. The CDR3 length is 21 residues. The CDR3 bases are TGTGCCAGCAGCTCCCTTGGCCCGGGACTAGCGGGAGGCCCTAGGAGGAATGAGCAGTTCTTC. It translates to CASSSLGPGLAGGPRRNEQFF.

This clonotype has more than one count but fewer than ten. The chain couples TRBV18 to TRBJ2-1, with 10 bases fitting TRBD2. The V gene end was trimmed by 5 bases and the J gene end by 3 bases; junction bases not matched to a gene: 4. The length of the CDR3 is 15 residues. Germline assignment: CDR1 KGHSH and CDR2 LQKENI. CDR3 in DNA: TGTGCCAGCTCATCGGGACTAGCGATCTACAATGAGCAGTTCTTC. It codes for CASSSGLAIYNEQFF.

J is TRBJ2-5 and V is TRBV9; maybe TRBD2 (6 bases). V was clipped by 0 bases and J by 5 bases, with 14 bases between them. The CDR3 covers 15 residues. Germline-derived CDR1 and CDR2 are SGDLS and YYNGEE. The CDR3, as DNA: TGTGCCAGCAGCGTAGGGGCAGACGCGGGGGAGACCCAGTACTTC. This codes for CASSVGADAGETQYF.

This rearrangement joins TRBV9 to TRBJ2-3; D is ambiguous. CDR3 length: 14 amino acids. Germline V gene data show CDR1 as SGDLS and CDR2 as YYNGEE. V gave up 2 bases and J gave up 0 bases, with 7 bases separating them. The CDR3 sequence is CASSVHPSTDTQYF. CDR3 DNA sequence: TGTGCCAGCAGCGTCCATCCTAGCACAGATACGCAGTATTTT.

J is TRBJ2-1 and V is TRBV7-2; 8 nucleotides line up with TRBD1. V trimming: 5 bases; J trimming: 2 bases; junction bases outside the gene matches: 5. The germline CDR1 and CDR2 sequences are SGHTA and FQGNSA. The CDR3 spans 15 residues. CDR3 amino acids: CASSKRTGTYNEQFF. The CDR3 nucleotides read TGTGCCAGCAGCAAAAGGACAGGGACCTACAATGAGCAGTTCTTC.

The chain is built from TRBV9 and TRBJ1-2; 8 nucleotides agree with TRBD1. V shed 0 bases, J shed 6 bases, and the junction held 10 bases outside the gene matches. Germline loops: CDR1 SGDLS, CDR2 YYNGEE. The CDR3 is made up of 16 amino acids. The CDR3 nucleotides read TGTGCCAGCAGCGTAGGTGGCAGGGGGCTTCTGGATGGCTACACCTTC. Protein: CASSVGGRGLLDGYTF.

The V call is TRBV7-6, the J call TRBJ2-1, with TRBD2 identical over 7 bases. The germline V gene has CDR1 SGHVS and CDR2 FNYEAQ. V trimming: 1 base; J trimming: 5 bases; junction bases outside the gene matches: 5. The CDR3 extends over 15 amino acids. As DNA, the CDR3 is TGTGCCAGCAGCTTAGTGGGGGGGGTAGACAATGAGCAGTTCTTC. It encodes CASSLVGGVDNEQFF.

This clonotype was counted many times. This sequence joins TRBV5-1 and TRBJ1-1, with D possibly TRBD1 on 6 matching bases. Trimming took off 3 bases at V and 4 bases at J, with 13 bases between the two ends. This CDR3 is 14 amino acids long. Germline V gives CDR1 SGHRS, CDR2 YFSETQ. The CDR3 region has the DNA TGCGCCAGCAGCTGGGACGGACAGACCACTGAAGCTTTCTTT. Translating it yields CASSWDGQTTEAFF.

The chain employs TRBV10-3 and TRBJ1-5; no firm D call. This CDR3 region has 13 residues. Trimming shortened V by 0 bases and J by 6 bases, and 6 bases separated the two germline ends. Germline V gives CDR1 ENHRY, CDR2 SYGVKD. CDR3 sequence reads: CAISESRSQPQHF. The CDR3 DNA sequence: TGTGCCATCAGTGAGTCAAGGAGTCAGCCCCAGCATTTT.

The V and J genes are TRBV20-1 and TRBJ1-5, with a weak D call TRBD1 (6 bases). The CDR3 runs 14 residues. Germline lookup yields CDR1 DFQATT and CDR2 SNEGSKA (reference sequence). Deletions cut 1 base from V and 6 bases from J, with 13 bases between. CDR3 nucleotide sequence: TGCAGTGCTAGAGGTACAGGGCAAGGTCAGCCCCAGCATTTT. It yields the protein CSARGTGQGQPQHF.

This clonotype has only a few counts. The rearrangement links TRBV9 to TRBJ2-7, with TRBD2 matching over 11 bases. CDR1 and CDR2 from the germline V gene are SGDLS and YYNGEE. J gave up 2 bases and V 0 bases, and 7 bases lay outside the gene matches. The CDR3 sequence is 17 residues long. CDR3 in amino acids: CASSVASGGRSTYEQYF. The DNA for the CDR3 is TGTGCCAGCAGCGTAGCTAGCGGGGGGCGTAGTACCTACGAGCAGTACTTC. Combining the CDR3 with reference TRBV9 and TRBJ2-7 gives the whole variable domain DSGVTQTPKHLITATGQRVTLRCSPRSGDLSVYWYQQSLDQGLQFLIQYYNGEERAKGNILERFSAQQFPDLHSELNLSSLELGDSALYFCASSVASGGRSTYEQYFGPGTRLTVT.

V and J are TRBV7-6 and TRBJ2-1; D unclear. CDR1 and CDR2 from the germline V gene are SGHVS and FNYEAQ. The V end was cut by 4 bases, the J end by 0 bases, with 13 bases between. The CDR3 has 16 amino acids. This chain's CDR3 is CASSSYRESSYNEQFF. DNA of the CDR3: TGTGCCAGCAGCTCTTACAGAGAAAGCTCCTACAATGAGCAGTTCTTC.